This T cell receptor (beta chain) was found in a study of regulatory T cells in long-lasting Graves disease. Relying on iRepertoire HTBI primers and Arm-PCR of CDR3 regions, the team built TCR beta libraries. TCRdb recomputed calls from the multiplex PCR reads with MiXCR, one row per CDR3 protein. Here the sample spans hundreds of thousands of distinct CDR3 sequences, roughly 15% being singletons. Whole-study results and caveats: Graves' patients with persistent disease showed TCR diversity lower than patients newly diagnosed.

This clonotype was seen once. The target antigen is unknown. In germline, CDR1 is SGHRS, CDR2 YFSETQ. CDR3 size: 15 residues. Losses at the gene ends were 1 base for V and 4 bases for J; bases not matched to a gene: 3. Sample time point: newly diagnosed GD, antithyroid drugs for less than 3 months. Isolated PBMC RNA provided the starting material for the TCR library. These data were likewise used in another study, on T cells in Graves' hyperthyroidism and ophthalmopathy. As that study records: Exclusions: uncontrolled infection, other autoimmune disease, pregnancy, lactation.

This receptor was obtained from a woman in her 30s with Graves disease. Source: peripheral blood mononuclear cells (PBMCs), taken at new diagnosis, from a patient treated with antithyroid drugs. This chain connects TRBV5-1 to TRBJ2-3, with 10 positions matching TRBD2. The CDR3 region has the DNA TGCGCCAGCAGCTTGAAGCTAGCGGGAGCAGATACGCAGTATTTT. Protein: CASSLKLAGADTQYF.